The T cell receptor (beta chain) described here comes from a study of cytomegalovirus exposure and HLA in healthy donors. This clone was counted once. Both 60 Vbeta primers and 13 Jbeta primers went into the PCR. Some clones are missing from TCRdb's copy, which holds only in-frame ones; the method was immunoSEQ multiplex PCR. The table lists 90,000 or so clones, over 65% of them singletons. The CDR3 has 13 residues. This receptor was obtained from a woman aged 18-30 years in good health and CMV-seropositive. Material: PBMCs. The rearrangement joins TRBV21-1 to TRBJ2-7; TRBD2, the table's D call, lacks a check against the DNA. TRBV21-1 is a pseudogene locus. CDR3 DNA: TGTGCCAGCGGGGCGGGAACGTTCTCCGAGCAGTACTTC. Translating it yields CASGAGTFSEQYF.